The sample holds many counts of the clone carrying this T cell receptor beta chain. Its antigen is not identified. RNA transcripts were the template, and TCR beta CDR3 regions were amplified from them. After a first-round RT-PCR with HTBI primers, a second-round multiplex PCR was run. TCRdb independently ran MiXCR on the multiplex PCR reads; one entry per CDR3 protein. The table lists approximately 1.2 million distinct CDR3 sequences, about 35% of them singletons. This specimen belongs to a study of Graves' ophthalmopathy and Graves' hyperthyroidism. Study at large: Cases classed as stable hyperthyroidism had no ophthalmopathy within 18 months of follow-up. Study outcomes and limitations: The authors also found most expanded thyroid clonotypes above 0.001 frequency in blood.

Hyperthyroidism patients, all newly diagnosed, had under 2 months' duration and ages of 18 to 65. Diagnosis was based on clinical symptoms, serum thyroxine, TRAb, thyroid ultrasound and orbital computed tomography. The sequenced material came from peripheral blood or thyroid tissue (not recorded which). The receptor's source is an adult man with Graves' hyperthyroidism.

CDR3 sequence (DNA): TGCAGTGCTAGGACACAGGGGGCCAGCGGCTACACCTTC. It is translated as CSARTQGASGYTF. The chain joins TRBV20-1 to TRBJ1-2; the match to TRBD1 covers 9 bases. The CDR3 runs to 13 residues. V lost 3 bases, J lost 8 bases, and 7 bases stayed unmatched. Germline V lookup: CDR1 DFQATT, CDR2 SNEGSKA (reference sequence).